Here is one T cell receptor beta chain with its context. The PCR ran on 60 Vbeta and 13 Jbeta primers. The assay was immunoSEQ multiplex PCR, and TCRdb's table has in-frame clones only and misses some. The data show roughly 140,000 clones, with more than 75% seen just once and roughly 2.9% held by the top ten. The data derive from a study of cytomegalovirus exposure and HLA in healthy donors. The wider study: From HLA-typed donors, an early data release held about 92 million unique TCRs.

The V end was cut by 11 bases, the J end by 4 bases, with 23 bases between. In germline, CDR1 is SGHNT, CDR2 YENEEA. There are 15 residues in the CDR3. This sequence was found in a female donor in good health and CMV-seronegative. This chain joins TRBV11-3 and TRBJ1-2; D not certain. The sequencing sample was made of PBMCs. CDR3 sequence reads: CALKRAMRPVYGYTF. CDR3 nucleotide sequence: TGTGCCCTGAAGCGGGCCATGAGACCCGTCTATGGCTACACCTTC.